Listed here is a single T cell receptor (beta chain). Data came from immunoSEQ multiplex PCR; TCRdb stores just in-frame clones and leaves some out. The table lists around 180,000 clones, approximately 80% of them singletons. These data originate in a study of blood T cell repertoires in COVID-19. Germline loops: CDR1 LGHDT, CDR2 YNNKEL (reference sequence). The CDR3 sequence is 16 residues long. Trimming shortened V by 0 bases and J by 1 base, and 12 bases separated the two germline ends. The chain uses TRBV3-1 (or the pseudogene TRBV3-2) and TRBJ1-2, with TRBD1 as a possible D gene (5 bases). Sequencing input: peripheral blood. This TCR was sampled from a human donor in a cohort sampled during active COVID-19. In nucleotides, the CDR3 is TGTGCCAGCAGCCAAGAAACAGGAGACGTTAACTATGGCTACACCTTC. It codes for CASSQETGDVNYGYTF.